Sequencing of this T cell receptor beta chain was carried out in a study of CD8+ T cells in alopecia areata. Study summary: Skin grafts from approximately 6-13-month-old C3H/HeJ donors with spontaneous alopecia were placed on 7-10-week-old female C3H/HeJ mice.

This clone was counted a few times. Its antigen is currently unknown. The genes and germline here are from mouse. The read ends 4 residues early relative to the CDR3; the germline J gene fills the gap. Findings and caveats of the study: Affected lesional scalp, above all in alopecia totalis/universalis, was more clonal than normal scalp. When scalp samples are sequenced, resident alphabeta T cells of normal skin are also captured.

In each case, RNA was isolated and then reverse transcribed into cDNA as the sequencing template. The data were produced by immunoSEQ multiplex PCR, yet TCRdb's version contains in-frame clones alone and is incomplete. The data show roughly 120,000 clones, with none appearing a single time. CDR3 size: 16 residues. With V trimmed by 1 base and J by 0 bases, 3 bases remained unmatched. Germline CDR1 NNHDY, CDR2 SYVADS. Input material: lesional skin. The receptor was derived from a C3H/HeJ mouse with alopecia areata. The strain bears MHC haplotype H2-k. V gene TRBV13-3 combines with J gene TRBJ1-2; 10 bases map to TRBD1. This CDR3 is CASSDPTGGANSDYTF. CDR3 DNA, as far as it was read: TGTGCCAGCAGTGATCCGACAGGGGGCGCAAACTCC.